The 32 T cell receptor beta chains below all came from one sample that was sequenced in a study of spatial heterogeneity in lung cancer. Specified time point: blood at routine non-recurrence follow-up after resection. TCRdb independently ran MiXCR on the 5' RACE reads; one entry per CDR3 protein. The sample lists about 27,000 distinct CDR3 sequences, almost 5.5% occurring once. Source: PBMCs, taken at follow-up. The receptor source for this set is a female donor with early-stage non-small cell lung cancer.

There are a few counts of this clonotype. DNA for the CDR3: TGTGCCAGCAGCTTAGGGGAAGCGGGAGGATCGTATGAGCAGTTCTTC. It encodes CASSLGEAGGSYEQFF. V usage is TRBV7-3 and J usage is TRBJ2-1; 9 nucleotides agree with TRBD2. The CDR3 is 16 residues long. After removal of 2 bases from V and 8 bases from J, the junction contained 10 bases not matched to a gene. Germline lookup yields CDR1 SGHTA and CDR2 FQGTGA. The full variable domain, in which reference TRBV7-3 and TRBJ2-1 provide the parts outside the CDR3, is GAGVSQTPSNKVTEKGKYVELRCDPISGHTALYWYRQSLGQGPEFLIYFQGTGAADDSGLPNDRFFAVRPEGSVSTLKIQRTERGDSAVYLCASSLGEAGGSYEQFFGPGTRLTVL.

There are many counts of this clonotype. CDR3 sequence (DNA): TGTGCCAGCAGCCCTGGCTTGGGACAGGGAACTAGCGGGATCTACGAGCAGTACTTC. It encodes CASSPGLGQGTSGIYEQYF. This chain links TRBV7-9 with TRBJ2-7, with TRBD2 as a possible D gene (10 bases). CDR3 length: 19 amino acids. Germline values: CDR1 SEHNR, CDR2 FQNEAQ (reference sequence). The V end lost 5 bases, the J end lost 3 bases, and 29 bases lay between the germline ends.

In its sample, this clonotype was seen many times. This sequence joins TRBV7-9 and TRBJ2-7, with TRBD2 matching over 7 bases. Germline CDR1 reads SEHNR; CDR2 reads FQNEAQ (reference sequence). The CDR3 extends over 15 amino acids. V shed 4 bases, J shed 2 bases, and the junction held 8 bases outside the gene matches. CDR3 residues: CASSWEGPGAYEQYF. The CDR3 coding sequence is TGTGCCAGCAGCTGGGAGGGTCCCGGGGCCTACGAGCAGTACTTC.

This clonotype was observed at least ten times. The chain links TRBV27 to TRBJ1-2; 12 positions match TRBD1. The trim removed 9 bases at V and 4 bases at J, leaving 15 bases unmatched. Germline CDR1 MNHEY, CDR2 SMNVEV (reference sequence). This CDR3 spans 17 amino acids. The chain's CDR3 is CARPTPGQGAFRYGYTF. CDR3 in DNA: TGTGCCAGACCCACTCCGGGACAGGGGGCGTTTCGCTATGGCTACACCTTC.

This clonotype has a count of ten or more. V and J are TRBV28 and TRBJ2-1, with 10 bases identical to TRBD2. Germline CDR1 MDHEN, CDR2 SYDVKM. J gave up 5 bases and V 3 bases, and 4 bases lay outside the gene matches. The CDR3 extends over 15 amino acids. CDR3 loop: CASSFASGGNNEQFF. In DNA form, the CDR3 reads TGTGCCAGCAGTTTTGCTAGCGGGGGAAACAATGAGCAGTTCTTC.

V gene TRBV19 combines with J gene TRBJ1-2, with 8 nucleotides matching TRBD1. V was clipped by 5 bases and J by 2 bases; unmatched bases: 7. Germline V gene data show CDR1 as LNHDA and CDR2 as SQIVND (reference sequence). This CDR3 has 15 amino acids. CDR3 sequence (DNA): TGTGCCAGTAGTTCCCGGACAGGGACAAACTATGGCTACACCTTC. Translation gives CASSSRTGTNYGYTF.

The V call is TRBV28, the J call TRBJ2-2, with a tentative D call TRBD2 (5 bases). CDR3 length: 15 amino acids. Germline values: CDR1 MDHEN, CDR2 SYDVKM. V lost 4 bases, J lost 1 base, and 10 bases lay in between. The CDR3 loop is CASSWLAENTGELFF. DNA of the CDR3: TGTGCCAGCAGTTGGCTAGCAGAGAACACCGGGGAGCTGTTTTTT.

This clonotype was counted many times. V and J are TRBV7-8 and TRBJ2-3; D gene uncertain. Trimming removed 1 base from V and 2 bases from J, with 4 bases in between. The V gene's germline CDR1 is SGHVS and CDR2 FQNEAQ. The CDR3 has 13 amino acids. The DNA of the CDR3 is TGTGCCAGCAGCTTAGGTGCCACAGATACGCAGTATTTT. Its protein product is CASSLGATDTQYF. Looking up the rest from reference TRBV7-8 and TRBJ2-3 gives the full variable domain: GAGVSQSPRYKVAKRGQDVALRCDPISGHVSLFWYQQALGQGPEFLTYFQNEAQLDKSGLPSDRFFAERPEGSVSTLKIQRTQQEDSAVYLCASSLGATDTQYFGPGTRLTVL.

This clonotype is categorized as medium-sized. This sequence joins TRBV28 and TRBJ1-2; D remains ambiguous. V dropped 3 bases and J dropped 2 bases, with 13 bases sitting between them. Germline assignment: CDR1 MDHEN and CDR2 SYDVKM. CDR3 length: 15 amino acids. For the CDR3, the DNA is TGTGCCAGCAGTTTGGTCTTTACTACCAACTATGGCTACACCTTC. It codes for CASSLVFTTNYGYTF.

V and J are TRBV15 and TRBJ2-2; a weak D match, TRBD2 (5 bases). This CDR3 comprises 14 residues. Germline V gives CDR1 LNHNV, CDR2 YYDKDF (reference sequence). The ends were cut back, 4 bases at V and 5 bases at J, with 11 bases in the middle. The CDR3: CATSIGRGTGELFF. The CDR3 DNA reads as TGTGCCACCAGCATTGGTCGGGGAACCGGGGAGCTGTTTTTT.

This clonotype was counted at least ten times. The V call is TRBV20-1, the J call TRBJ1-4, with a possible D match to TRBD1 (5 bases). This CDR3 region has 15 residues. V lost 1 base and J 5 bases, leaving 14 bases between the germline ends. The germline V gene encodes CDR1 DFQATT and CDR2 SNEGSKA (reference sequence). The CDR3 DNA sequence: TGCAGTGCTAGAGGCCCAGGGCCAAGAAATGAAAAACTGTTTTTT. This sequence encodes CSARGPGPRNEKLFF.

The table lists this clonotype with many counts. J is TRBJ2-1 and V is TRBV5-6; 11 nucleotides match TRBD2. V lost 2 bases, J lost 2 bases, and 12 bases stayed unmatched. Germline CDR1 is SGHDT and CDR2 is YYEEEE. This CDR3 region has 19 residues. This CDR3 is CASSFTVGLAGGTYNEQFF. The CDR3 nucleotides read TGTGCCAGCAGCTTCACGGTGGGTTTAGCGGGAGGGACCTACAATGAGCAGTTCTTC.

This clonotype was seen repeatedly, ten times or more. The CDR3 protein is CSAGPSGGRGNTIYF. For the CDR3, the DNA is TGCAGTGCTGGTCCCTCGGGGGGGCGGGGAAACACCATATATTTT. The chain employs TRBV20-1 and TRBJ1-3; D might be TRBD1 (6 bases). V dropped 5 bases and J dropped 4 bases, with 18 bases sitting between them. This CDR3 contains 15 residues. Germline V gene data show CDR1 as DFQATT and CDR2 as SNEGSKA (reference sequence).

This clonotype was detected ten times or more. The chain has TRBV9 and TRBJ2-7; 7 bases are a match to TRBD2. This CDR3 spans 15 amino acids. The V gene's germline CDR1 is SGDLS and CDR2 YYNGEE. Trimming took 4 bases from V and 3 from J; bases not matched to a gene: 10. CDR3 in amino acids: CASSPGSSGFYEQYF. The CDR3 DNA reads TGTGCCAGCAGCCCTGGGTCTAGCGGCTTCTACGAGCAGTACTTC.

This clonotype occurred many times. This CDR3 reads CASTLERGQPQHF. Written as DNA, the CDR3 is TGTGCCAGCACTCTCGAGAGGGGTCAGCCCCAGCATTTT. The rearrangement uses TRBV6-5 and TRBJ1-5, with D perhaps matching TRBD1 (5 bases). CDR3 size: 13 residues. CDR1 is MNHEY and CDR2 is SVGAGI in the germline V gene. The V and J ends lost 7 bases and 6 bases respectively, with 13 bases between them.

This chain connects TRBV4-1 to TRBJ2-2; 8 bases are shared with TRBD1. The junction had 9 bases not matched to a gene; V was cut back by 4 bases and J by 8 bases. The CDR3 length is 15 residues. The germline gives CDR1 MGHRA, CDR2 YSYEKL. The CDR3 region is CASSPWTGREGELFF. The CDR3 DNA reads as TGCGCCAGCAGCCCGTGGACAGGGCGAGAAGGGGAGCTGTTTTTT.

On this clonotype: A much larger clone sits a single nucleotide away, making a read error possible. The chain is built from TRBV7-2 and TRBJ2-5; TRBD1 might be the D (6 bases). The germline V gene has CDR1 SGHTA and CDR2 FQGNSA. The V end lost 5 bases, the J end lost 1 base, and 14 bases lay between the germline ends. The CDR3 loop spans 15 amino acids. The CDR3 reads CASSIHATGQETQYF. CDR3 nucleotide sequence: TGTGCCAGCAGCATACATGCGACAGGCCAAGAGACCCAGTACTTC.

The chain carries TRBV7-6 and TRBJ1-4, with 8 bases aligning to TRBD1. The CDR3 consists of 18 residues. Germline V lookup: CDR1 SGHVS, CDR2 FNYEAQ. The junction had 7 bases not matched to a gene; V was cut back by 1 base and J by 0 bases. CDR3 amino acids: CASSLGRRGPTTNEKLFF. CDR3 in DNA: TGTGCCAGCAGCTTAGGACGCAGGGGGCCCACAACTAATGAAAAACTGTTTTTT.

Many counts were recorded for this clonotype. The genes are TRBV7-2 and TRBJ1-6; no definite D call. Trimming removed 5 bases at V and 8 bases at J, with 10 bases between. CDR1 is SGHTA and CDR2 is FQGNSA in the germline V gene. CDR3 length: 13 residues. The CDR3, as DNA: TGTGCCAGCAGCACGAGGATGTATTCACCCCTCCACTTT. Translating it yields CASSTRMYSPLHF.

This clonotype was seen ten or more times. The V call is TRBV4-2, the J call TRBJ1-1; D unresolved. Germline CDR1 is LGHNA and CDR2 is YNFKEQ. This CDR3 region has 14 residues. The V end was cut by 2 bases, the J end by 1 base, with 8 bases between. CDR3 region: CASSQPDPNTEAFF. The CDR3 DNA reads TGTGCCAGCAGCCAACCCGACCCGAACACTGAAGCTTTCTTT.

The chain combines TRBV5-1 with TRBJ1-1; a weak D match, TRBD1 (5 bases). Germline V gene lookup returns CDR1 SGHRS and CDR2 YFSETQ. Deletions cut 4 bases from V and 1 base from J, with 11 bases between. The CDR3 has 14 amino acids. In nucleotides, the CDR3 is TGCGCCAGCAGCACTCAGGGAGGGAACACTGAAGCTTTCTTT. Translated, it gives CASSTQGGNTEAFF.

The V and J genes are TRBV28 and TRBJ1-1; D possibly corresponds to TRBD1 (6 bases). Germline V gene data show CDR1 as MDHEN and CDR2 as SYDVKM. Trimming cost V 2 bases and J 4 bases, with 14 bases left between them. The CDR3 is 15 amino acids. The CDR3 is CASSLIPGAGTEAFF. Here the CDR3 DNA reads TGTGCCAGCAGTTTAATTCCGGGGGCGGGCACTGAAGCTTTCTTT.

There are many counts of this clonotype. The J gene is TRBJ2-7, the V gene TRBV10-3; D is unclear. V was trimmed by 2 bases and J by 6 bases, leaving 5 bases between them. This CDR3 has 11 amino acids. Looked up from germline, CDR1 is ENHRY and CDR2 is SYGVKD. The CDR3, as DNA: TGTGCCATCAGTGAGCTTATCGAGCAGTACTTC. Its translation: CAISELIEQYF.

This clonotype appeared a few times. V is TRBV20-1 and J is TRBJ1-5; D is uncertain. This CDR3 comprises 14 residues. CDR1 DFQATT and CDR2 SNEGSKA come from the germline V gene (reference sequence). Trimming removed 4 bases from V and 0 bases from J, with 10 bases in between. The DNA for the CDR3 is TGCAGTGCTATCTTGGGGTATAGCAATCAGCCCCAGCATTTT. This encodes CSAILGYSNQPQHF.

This clonotype was seen many times. CDR3: CSARDLRDGATNEKLFF. The CDR3 DNA is TGCAGTGCTAGAGATCTTAGGGACGGTGCAACTAATGAAAAACTGTTTTTT. The rearrangement joins TRBV20-1 to TRBJ1-4; perhaps TRBD1 as D (5 bases). Germline V CDR1 and CDR2: DFQATT, SNEGSKA (reference sequence). With 0 bases removed from V and 0 bases from J, the gap between germline ends came to 14 bases. The CDR3 length is 17 residues.

This clonotype occurred many times. The chain couples TRBV5-1 to TRBJ2-3, with D tentatively TRBD1 (5 bases). V was clipped by 2 bases and J by 1 base, with 11 bases between them. Germline V gene lookup returns CDR1 SGHRS and CDR2 YFSETQ. The length of the CDR3 is 15 residues. Here the CDR3 DNA reads TGCGCCAGCAGCTTTGACAGTCCGGGCACAGATACGCAGTATTTT. It translates to CASSFDSPGTDTQYF.

This clonotype was detected many times. The chain carries TRBV10-3 and TRBJ2-7; 8 bases fit TRBD1. The CDR3 covers 13 residues. V shed 10 bases, J shed 3 bases, and the junction held 8 bases outside the gene matches. Germline assignment: CDR1 ENHRY and CDR2 SYGVKD. The CDR3 reads CATHGTGGYEQYF. The CDR3 DNA reads TGTGCCACCCATGGGACAGGAGGCTACGAGCAGTACTTC.

The sample holds many counts of this clonotype. The chain uses TRBV29-1 and TRBJ1-4, with D possibly TRBD1 on 6 matching bases. The CDR3 runs 14 residues. Germline V gene data show CDR1 as SQVTM and CDR2 as ANQGSEA. Trimming pared 6 bases from V and 8 bases from J, leaving 19 bases between. The CDR3 DNA sequence: TGCAGCGTGGACCTTACAGGGTACGGGGAAAAACTGTTTTTT. Protein product: CSVDLTGYGEKLFF.

This clonotype was found many times. V gene TRBV27 combines with J gene TRBJ2-1; D is undetermined. The CDR3 length is 15 residues. Germline values: CDR1 MNHEY, CDR2 SMNVEV (reference sequence). V lost 2 bases and J lost 3, with 11 bases in between. CDR3 protein: CASSLQPAVYNEQFF. The CDR3 DNA follows: TGTGCCAGCAGTTTACAGCCAGCCGTCTACAATGAGCAGTTCTTC.

This clonotype was seen ten or more times. The chain employs TRBV30 and TRBJ1-2; TRBD1 agrees at 7 bases. V shed 1 base and J 10 bases; nucleotides not matched to a gene: 18. The CDR3 extends over 16 amino acids. CDR1 is GTSNPN and CDR2 is SVGIG in the germline V gene (reference sequence). CDR3 DNA: TGTGCCTGGAGTGATCTCACCTTTGGGACAGCCTACGACTACACCTTC. This codes for CAWSDLTFGTAYDYTF.

The chain combines TRBV12-3 or TRBV12-4 with TRBJ2-2, with D possibly being TRBD2 (5 bases). The CDR3 extends over 16 amino acids. Trimming cost V 1 base and J 2 bases, with 11 bases left between them. DNA of the CDR3: TGTGCCAGCAGTTTAGGGGCCAGGACTAACACCGGGGAGCTGTTTTTT. It translates to CASSLGARTNTGELFF.

This CDR3 reads CATSREGREQYF. CDR3 sequence (DNA): TGTGCCACCAGCAGAGAAGGGAGGGAGCAGTACTTC. The chain employs TRBV15 and TRBJ2-7, with D possibly being TRBD2 (6 bases). The CDR3 is made up of 12 amino acids. Trimming removed 0 bases from V and 7 bases from J, with 7 bases in between. The germline gives CDR1 LNHNV, CDR2 YYDKDF (reference sequence).